The TCR beta chain described here comes from a study of blood T cells in healthy people across ages. The second PCR ran about 6 to 11 cycles with a sample-barcoded 5' primer and J-beta primers. TCRdb ran MiXCR on the 5' RACE reads and lists one entry per CDR3 protein. The data show about 900,000 distinct CDR3 sequences, roughly 43% seen once. Germline assignment: CDR1 SQVTM and CDR2 ANQGSEA. J lost 5 bases, V lost 6 bases, and 4 bases had no gene match. The CDR3 has 12 residues. Sequencing was carried out using blood. The receptor was isolated from a man in his thirties or forties in good health. The chain employs TRBV29-1 and TRBJ2-1; 7 bases align to TRBD2. CDR3 region: CSVARGDNEQFF. CDR3 nucleotides: TGCAGCGTCGCCCGGGGGGACAATGAGCAGTTCTTC.